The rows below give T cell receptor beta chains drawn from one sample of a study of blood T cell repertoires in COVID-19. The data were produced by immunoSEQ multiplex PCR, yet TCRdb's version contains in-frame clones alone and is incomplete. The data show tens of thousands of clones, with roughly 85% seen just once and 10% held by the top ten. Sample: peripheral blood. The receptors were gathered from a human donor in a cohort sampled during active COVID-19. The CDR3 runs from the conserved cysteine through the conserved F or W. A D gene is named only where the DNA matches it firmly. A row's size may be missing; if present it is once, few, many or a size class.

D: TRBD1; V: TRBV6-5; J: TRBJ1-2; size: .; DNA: TGTGCCAGCAGTTACCAAGGGACAGCTAACTATGGCTACACCTTC; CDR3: CASSYQGTANYGYTF
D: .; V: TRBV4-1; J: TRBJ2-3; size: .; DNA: TGCGCCAGCAGCCAGAGGGACTTCACAGATACGCAGTATTTT; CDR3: CASSQRDFTDTQYF
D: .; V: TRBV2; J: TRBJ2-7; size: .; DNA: TGTGCCAGCAGTCTAGGGGGGGACAGGAGCTACGAGCAGTACTTC; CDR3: CASSLGGDRSYEQYF
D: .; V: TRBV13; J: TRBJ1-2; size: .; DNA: TGTGCCAGCAGCTTAGGACGGACACCGAACTATGGCTACACCTTC; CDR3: CASSLGRTPNYGYTF
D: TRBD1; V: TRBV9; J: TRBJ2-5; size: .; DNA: TGTGCCAGCAGCGCCCGGGACAGGGTAGCAGAGACCCAGTACTTC; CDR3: CASSARDRVAETQYF
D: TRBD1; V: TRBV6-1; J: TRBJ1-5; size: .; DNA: TGTGCCAGCAGTGAGACAGGGGCAAATCAGCCCCAGCATTTT; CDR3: CASSETGANQPQHF
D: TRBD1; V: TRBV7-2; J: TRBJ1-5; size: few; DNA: TGTGCCAGCAGCCCACAGGGGACAGGGGGCGGTCAGCCCCAGCATTTT; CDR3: CASSPQGTGGGQPQHF
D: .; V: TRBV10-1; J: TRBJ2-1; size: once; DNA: TGCGCCAGCAGTGAGAACAGGGGGGGGGATGAGCAGTTCTTC; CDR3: CASSENRGGDEQFF
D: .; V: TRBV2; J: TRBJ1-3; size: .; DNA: TGTGCCAGCAGACGGACTTTAGGAGTAGGAAACACCATATATTTT; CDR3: CASRRTLGVGNTIYF
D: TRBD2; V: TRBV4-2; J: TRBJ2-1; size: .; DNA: TGTGCCAGCAGCCAAACACTGGCGGGAGTCAGCAATGAGCAGTTCTTC; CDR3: CASSQTLAGVSNEQFF
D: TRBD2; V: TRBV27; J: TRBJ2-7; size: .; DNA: TGTGCCAGACAGGTGACTAGCGGGAGTATTTACGAGCAGTACTTC; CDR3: CARQVTSGSIYEQYF
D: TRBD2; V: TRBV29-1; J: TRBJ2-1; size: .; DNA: TGCAGCGGCGGGACTAGCGGACTATACAATGAGCAGTTCTTC; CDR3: CSGGTSGLYNEQFF
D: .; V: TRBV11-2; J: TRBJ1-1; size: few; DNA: TGTGCCAGCAGCTTGACAGTTAACACTGAAGCTTTCTTT; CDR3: CASSLTVNTEAFF